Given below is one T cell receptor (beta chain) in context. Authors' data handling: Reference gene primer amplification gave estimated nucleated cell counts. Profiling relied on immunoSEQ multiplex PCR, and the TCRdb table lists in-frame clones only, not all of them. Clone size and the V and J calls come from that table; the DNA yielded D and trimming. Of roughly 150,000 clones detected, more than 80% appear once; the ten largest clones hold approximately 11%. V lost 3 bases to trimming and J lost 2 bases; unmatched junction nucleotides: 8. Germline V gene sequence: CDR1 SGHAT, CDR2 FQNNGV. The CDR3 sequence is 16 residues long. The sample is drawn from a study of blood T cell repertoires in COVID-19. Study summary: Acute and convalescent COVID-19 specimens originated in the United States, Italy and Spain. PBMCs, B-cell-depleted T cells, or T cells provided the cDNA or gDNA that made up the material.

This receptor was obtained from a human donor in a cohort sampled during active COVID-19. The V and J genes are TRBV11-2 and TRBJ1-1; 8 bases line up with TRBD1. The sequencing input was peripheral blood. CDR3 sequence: CASSFTPGGRNTEAFF. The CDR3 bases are TGTGCCAGCAGCTTTACACCAGGGGGCCGAAACACTGAAGCTTTCTTT.